The clone carrying this TCR beta chain has a count of ten or more. These data are taken from a study of T-cell memory formation after mild COVID-19. About the study: The study found TCR clusters largely donor specific.

TCRdb reprocessed the 5' RACE reads via MiXCR and lists one record per CDR3 protein. The sample has around 200,000 distinct CDR3 sequences, about 10% seen once. CDR1 is DFQATT and CDR2 is SNEGSKA in the germline V gene (reference sequence). There are 15 residues in the CDR3. Trimming took 6 bases from V and 4 from J; bases not matched to a gene: 13. Sequenced input: PBMCs or a T cell subset sorted from them (not recorded which). This sequence joins TRBV20-1 and TRBJ2-5, with 8 bases identical to TRBD1. This receptor was identified in a man aged 18 to 30 who had mild COVID-19 (a few samples of this study predate the infection). Cell type and time point are not known. The DNA for the CDR3 is TGCAGTGCCCTGGACAGGGTGGTACCGACAGAGACCCAGTACTTC. Translation gives CSALDRVVPTETQYF.